This TCR beta chain was sequenced during a study of blood T cell repertoires in COVID-19 (dated by TCRdb to 2019 to 2021). Broadly, across the study: Collaborator samples came from the United States, Italy and Spain and covered acute and convalescent phases of COVID-19. Samples were obtained from the ongoing ImmuneRACE study (first 160 participants) and from roughly 1,300 subjects provided by 6 global collaborators. A de-identified subject ID, COVID-19 status, age in years and sex were almost always included in the sample metadata. Deeply sampled blood TCRbeta repertoires from subjects exposed to, actively infected with, or recovered from COVID-19 were included in the dataset. Where available, HLA class I and class II types were obtained from metadata supplied by the sample provider rather than from assay-based typing. The prospective study material was composed of cDNA or gDNA derived from T cells, B-cell-depleted T cells, or PBMCs. A freely available public database, intended as a resource for researchers studying the immune response to SARS-CoV-2, is where the repertoires were released. The paper as a whole reports these results and caveats: How much clinical and demographic metadata was included differed by source and by participant, and the metadata was provided uncurated.

The CDR3 holds 15 amino acids from the cysteine to the phenylalanine. Solely the CDR3 DNA is kept, with 45 bases framed from the first base. The germline V gene yields MNHEY for CDR1 and SVGAGI for CDR2. For this chain, trimming is 5 bases at the V end and 4 bases at the J end, and the number of junction bases without a gene match is 3. Whole blood was collected in K2EDTA tubes by collaborating institutions according to the institutions' own protocols. For TCRbeta analysis, collaborators shipped samples as frozen whole blood, isolated PBMCs, or DNA extracted from either of those sample types. TCRbeta CDR3 regions were amplified from genomic DNA using the immunoSEQ Assay, a bias-controlled multiplex PCR. As for the authors' bioinformatics: Within the assay, amplification of reference gene primers was used to estimate how many nucleated cells each sample contained. To quantify the absolute abundance of each unique TCRbeta CDR3 rearrangement, sequence reads were collapsed and filtered. For each sample, productive Simpson clonality was calculated by taking the square root of Simpson's diversity index across productive rearrangements. TCRdb holds this immuneACCESS table with in-frame rearrangements only. Some clones are missing; in checked studies, unresolved V genes explain under half, and the rest has no known cause. D and trimming were read from the DNA, whereas the V and J calls and clone size are those reported in that table. The sample records over 150,000 clones, about four fifths of which are singletons. The ten largest make up approximately 3.7% of the sample.

As for this clone: The target of this receptor is not known. Base-call qualities are not available, and no considerably larger clone is one nucleotide away.

The source is a woman older than 75 with acute or convalescent COVID-19. The sample consisted of peripheral blood. The chain couples TRBV6-5 to TRBJ1-6; a stretch of 9 junction bases matches TRBD1. The CDR3 region: CASSLGTGYNSPLHF. The nucleotide sequence reads TGTGCCAGCAGTCTCGGGACAGGGTATAATTCACCCCTCCACTTT.